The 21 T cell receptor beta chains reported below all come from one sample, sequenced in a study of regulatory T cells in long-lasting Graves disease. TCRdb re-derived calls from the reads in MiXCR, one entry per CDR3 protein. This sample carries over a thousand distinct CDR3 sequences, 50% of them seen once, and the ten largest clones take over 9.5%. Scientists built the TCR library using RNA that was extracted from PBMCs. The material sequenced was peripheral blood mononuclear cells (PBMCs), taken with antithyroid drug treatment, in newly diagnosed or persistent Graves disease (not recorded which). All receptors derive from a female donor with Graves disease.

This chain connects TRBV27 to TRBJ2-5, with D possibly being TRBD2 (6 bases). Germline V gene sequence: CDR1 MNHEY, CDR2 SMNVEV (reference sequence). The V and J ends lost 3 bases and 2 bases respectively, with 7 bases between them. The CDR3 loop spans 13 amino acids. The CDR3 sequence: CASSFAGQETQYF. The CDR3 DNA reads TGTGCCAGCAGTTTCGCGGGACAAGAGACCCAGTACTTC.

CDR3 nucleotides: TGTGCCAGCAGTTTATTTCGAAGGGGGGTTGCCGGGGAGCTGTTTTTT. It encodes CASSLFRRGVAGELFF. The J gene is TRBJ2-2, the V gene TRBV28, with D perhaps TRBD1 or TRBD2 (6 bases each). CDR1 is MDHEN and CDR2 is SYDVKM in the germline V gene. V was trimmed by 1 base and J by 6 bases, leaving 15 bases between them. The CDR3 sequence is 16 residues long.

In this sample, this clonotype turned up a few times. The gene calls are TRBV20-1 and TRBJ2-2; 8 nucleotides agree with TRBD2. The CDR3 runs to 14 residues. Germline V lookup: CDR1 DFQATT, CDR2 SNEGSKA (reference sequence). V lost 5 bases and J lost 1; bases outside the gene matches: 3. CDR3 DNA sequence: TGCAGTGCTCTTCTAGCGGGGAACACCGGGGAGCTGTTTTTT. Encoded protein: CSALLAGNTGELFF.

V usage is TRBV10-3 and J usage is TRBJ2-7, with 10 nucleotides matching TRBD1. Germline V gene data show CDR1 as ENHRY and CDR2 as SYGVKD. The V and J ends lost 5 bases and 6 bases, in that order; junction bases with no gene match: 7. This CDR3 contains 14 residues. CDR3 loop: CAISTGTGVSEQYF. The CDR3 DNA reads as TGTGCCATCAGTACAGGGACAGGGGTGAGCGAGCAGTACTTC.

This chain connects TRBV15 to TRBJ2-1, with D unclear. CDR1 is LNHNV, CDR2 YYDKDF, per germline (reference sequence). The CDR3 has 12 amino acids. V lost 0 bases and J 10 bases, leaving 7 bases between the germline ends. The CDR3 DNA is TGTGCCACCAGCAGAGAGGACGTGGAGCAGTTCTTC. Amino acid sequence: CATSREDVEQFF.

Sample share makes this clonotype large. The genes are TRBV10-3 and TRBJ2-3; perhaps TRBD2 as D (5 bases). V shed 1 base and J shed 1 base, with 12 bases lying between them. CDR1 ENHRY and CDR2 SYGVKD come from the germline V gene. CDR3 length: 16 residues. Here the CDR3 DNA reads TGTGCCATCAGTGAGTTTGTGGGAGTCGGCACAGATACGCAGTATTTT. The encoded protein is CAISEFVGVGTDTQYF.

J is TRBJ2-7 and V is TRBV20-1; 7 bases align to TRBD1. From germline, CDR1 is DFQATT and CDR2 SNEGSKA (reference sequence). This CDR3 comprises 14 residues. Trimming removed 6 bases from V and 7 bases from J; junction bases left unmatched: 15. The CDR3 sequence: CSASLPRGYEEQYF. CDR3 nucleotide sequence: TGCAGTGCCTCCCTTCCCAGGGGGTATGAGGAGCAGTACTTC.

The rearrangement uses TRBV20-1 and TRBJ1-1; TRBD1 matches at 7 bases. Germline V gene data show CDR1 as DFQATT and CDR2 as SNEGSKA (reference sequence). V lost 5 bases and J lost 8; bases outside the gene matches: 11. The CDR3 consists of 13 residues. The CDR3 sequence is CSAPGQAGEEAFF. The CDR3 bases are TGCAGTGCTCCTGGACAGGCTGGGGAGGAAGCTTTCTTT.

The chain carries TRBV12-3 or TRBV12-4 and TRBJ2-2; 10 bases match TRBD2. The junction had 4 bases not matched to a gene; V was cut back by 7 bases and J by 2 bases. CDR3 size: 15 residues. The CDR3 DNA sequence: TGTGCCAGCACTACACTAGCGGGAAACACCGGGGAGCTGTTTTTT. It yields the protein CASTTLAGNTGELFF.

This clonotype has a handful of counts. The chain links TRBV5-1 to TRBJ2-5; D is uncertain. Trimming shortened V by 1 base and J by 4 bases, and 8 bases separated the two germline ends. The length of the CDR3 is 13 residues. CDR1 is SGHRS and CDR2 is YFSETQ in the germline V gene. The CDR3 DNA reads TGCGCCAGCAGCTTGAGTACGAGAGAGACCCAGTACTTC. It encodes CASSLSTRETQYF.

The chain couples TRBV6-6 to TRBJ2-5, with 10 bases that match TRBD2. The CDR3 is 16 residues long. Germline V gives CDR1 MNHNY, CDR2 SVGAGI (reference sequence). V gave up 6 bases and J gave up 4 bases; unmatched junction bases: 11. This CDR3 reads CASSPSLAGVLETQYF. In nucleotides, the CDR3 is TGTGCCAGCAGCCCATCTCTAGCGGGAGTATTAGAGACCCAGTACTTC.

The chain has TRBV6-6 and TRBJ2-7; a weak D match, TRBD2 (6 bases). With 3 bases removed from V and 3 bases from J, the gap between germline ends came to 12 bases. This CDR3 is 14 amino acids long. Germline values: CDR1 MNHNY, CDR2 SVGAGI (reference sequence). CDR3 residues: CASSYVQDYYEQYF. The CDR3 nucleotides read TGTGCCAGCAGTTATGTACAGGACTACTACGAGCAGTACTTC.

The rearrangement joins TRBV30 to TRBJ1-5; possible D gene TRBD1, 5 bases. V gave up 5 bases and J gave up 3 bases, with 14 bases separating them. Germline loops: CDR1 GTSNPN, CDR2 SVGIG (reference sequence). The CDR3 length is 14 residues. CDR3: CAWGHRTNNQPQHF. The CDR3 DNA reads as TGTGCCTGGGGACATAGAACGAACAATCAGCCCCAGCATTTT.

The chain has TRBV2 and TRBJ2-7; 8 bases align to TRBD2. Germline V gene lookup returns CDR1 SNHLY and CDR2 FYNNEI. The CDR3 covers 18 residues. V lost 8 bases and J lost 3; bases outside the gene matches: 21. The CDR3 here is CASQWRAGVDLDRYEQYF. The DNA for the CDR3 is TGTGCCAGCCAGTGGAGAGCGGGAGTGGACCTGGACCGCTACGAGCAGTACTTC.

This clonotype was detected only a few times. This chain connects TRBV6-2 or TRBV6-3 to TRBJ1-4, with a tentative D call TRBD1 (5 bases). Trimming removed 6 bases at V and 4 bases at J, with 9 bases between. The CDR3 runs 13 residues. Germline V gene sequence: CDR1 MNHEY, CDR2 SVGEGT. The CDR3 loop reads CASSRGFNEKLFF. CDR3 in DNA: TGTGCCAGCAGCCGGGGCTTTAATGAAAAACTGTTTTTT.

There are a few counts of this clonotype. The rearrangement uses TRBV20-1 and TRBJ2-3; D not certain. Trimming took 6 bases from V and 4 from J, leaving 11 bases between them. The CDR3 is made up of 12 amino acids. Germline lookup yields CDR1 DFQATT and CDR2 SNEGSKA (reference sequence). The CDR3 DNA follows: TGCAGTGCCGCTCGGATCTCAGATACGCAGTATTTT. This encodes CSAARISDTQYF.

The DNA for the CDR3 is TGTGCCAGCAGCTTAACCAGGCCGGGACAGGGGGCCGATGAGCAGTACTTC. Amino acid sequence: CASSLTRPGQGADEQYF. V gene TRBV7-3 combines with J gene TRBJ2-7; 12 nucleotides match TRBD1. This CDR3 comprises 17 residues. Trimming cost V 0 bases and J 7 bases; bases outside gene matches: 10. The V gene's germline CDR1 is SGHTA and CDR2 FQGTGA.

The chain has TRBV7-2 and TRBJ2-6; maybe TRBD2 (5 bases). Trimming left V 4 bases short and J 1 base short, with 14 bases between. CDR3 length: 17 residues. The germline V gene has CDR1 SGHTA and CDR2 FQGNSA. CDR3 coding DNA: TGTGCCAGCAGCTCCCGCGCTATAGCGTCTGGGGCCAACGTCCTGACTTTC. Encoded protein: CASSSRAIASGANVLTF.

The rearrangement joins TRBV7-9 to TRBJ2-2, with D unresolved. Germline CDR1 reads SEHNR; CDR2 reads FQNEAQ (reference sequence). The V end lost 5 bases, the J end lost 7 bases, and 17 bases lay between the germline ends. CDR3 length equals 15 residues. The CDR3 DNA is TGTGCCAGCAGCAAATGGGCCGACAAGTACGGGGAGCTGTTTTTT. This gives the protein CASSKWADKYGELFF. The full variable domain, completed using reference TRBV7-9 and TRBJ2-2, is DTGVSQNPRHKITKRGQNVTFRCDPISEHNRLYWYRQTLGQGPEFLTYFQNEAQLEKSRLLSDRFSAERPKGSFSTLEIQRTEQGDSAMYLCASSKWADKYGELFFGEGSRLTVL.

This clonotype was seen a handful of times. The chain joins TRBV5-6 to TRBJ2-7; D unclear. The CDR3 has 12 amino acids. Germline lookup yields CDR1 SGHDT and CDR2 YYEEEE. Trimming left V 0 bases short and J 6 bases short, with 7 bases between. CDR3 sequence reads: CASSLGVSEQYF. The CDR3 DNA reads TGTGCCAGCAGCTTGGGGGTCTCCGAGCAGTACTTC. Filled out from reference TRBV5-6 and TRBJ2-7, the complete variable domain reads DAGVTQSPTHLIKTRGQQVTLRCSPKSGHDTVSWYQQALGQGPQFIFQYYEEEERQRGNFPDRFSGHQFPNYSSELNVNALLLGDSALYLCASSLGVSEQYFGPGTRLTVT.

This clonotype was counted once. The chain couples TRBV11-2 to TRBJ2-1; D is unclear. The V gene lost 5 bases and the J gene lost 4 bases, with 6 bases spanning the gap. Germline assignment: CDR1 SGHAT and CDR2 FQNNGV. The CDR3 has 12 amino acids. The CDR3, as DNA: TGTGCCAGCAGCCTCCGATACAATGAGCAGTTCTTC. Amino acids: CASSLRYNEQFF.